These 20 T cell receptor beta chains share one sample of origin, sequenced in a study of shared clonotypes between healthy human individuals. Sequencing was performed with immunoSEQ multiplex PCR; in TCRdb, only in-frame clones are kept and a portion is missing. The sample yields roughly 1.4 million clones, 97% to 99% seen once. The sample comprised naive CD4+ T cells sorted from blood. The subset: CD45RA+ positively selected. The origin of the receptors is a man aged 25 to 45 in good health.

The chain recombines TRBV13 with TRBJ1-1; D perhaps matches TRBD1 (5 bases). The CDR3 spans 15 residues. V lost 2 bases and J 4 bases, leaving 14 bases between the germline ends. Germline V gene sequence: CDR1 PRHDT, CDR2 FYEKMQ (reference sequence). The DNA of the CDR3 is TGTGCCAGCAGCTTAAGGAGGGGAGATTTCACTGAAGCTTTCTTT. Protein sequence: CASSLRRGDFTEAFF.

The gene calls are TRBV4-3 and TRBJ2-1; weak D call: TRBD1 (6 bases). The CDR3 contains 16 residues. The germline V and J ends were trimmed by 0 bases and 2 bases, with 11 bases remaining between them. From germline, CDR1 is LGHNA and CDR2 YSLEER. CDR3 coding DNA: TGCGCCAGCAGCCAAGATTTGGGGGCCCCCTACAATGAGCAGTTCTTC. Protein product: CASSQDLGAPYNEQFF.

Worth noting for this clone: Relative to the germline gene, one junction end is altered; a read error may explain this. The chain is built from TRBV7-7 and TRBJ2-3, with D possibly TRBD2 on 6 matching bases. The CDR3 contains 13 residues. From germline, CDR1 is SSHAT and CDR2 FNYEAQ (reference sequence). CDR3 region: CASSLNGRGTQYF. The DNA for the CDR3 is TGTGCTAGCAGCCTTAACGGACGGGGGACGCAGTATTTT.

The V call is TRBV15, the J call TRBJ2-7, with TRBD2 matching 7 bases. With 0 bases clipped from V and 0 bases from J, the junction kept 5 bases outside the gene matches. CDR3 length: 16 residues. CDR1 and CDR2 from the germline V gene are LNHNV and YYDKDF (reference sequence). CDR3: CATSRDSLAGSYEQYF. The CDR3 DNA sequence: TGTGCCACCAGCAGAGATTCGTTAGCGGGCTCCTACGAGCAGTACTTC. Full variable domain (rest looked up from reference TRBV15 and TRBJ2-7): DAMVIQNPRYQVTQFGKPVTLSCSQTLNHNVMYWYQQKSSQAPKLLFHYYDKDFNNEADTPDNFQSRRPNTSFCFLDIRSPGLGDTAMYLCATSRDSLAGSYEQYFGPGTRLTVT.

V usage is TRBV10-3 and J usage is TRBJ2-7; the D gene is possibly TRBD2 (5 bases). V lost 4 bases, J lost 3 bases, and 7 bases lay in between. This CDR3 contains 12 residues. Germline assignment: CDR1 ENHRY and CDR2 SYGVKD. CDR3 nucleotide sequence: TGTGCCATCAGTGTGAGCGGCTACGAGCAGTACTTC. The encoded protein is CAISVSGYEQYF.

The CDR3 loop reads CASSPQQGTSNQPQHF. For the CDR3, the DNA is TGTGCCAGCTCACCTCAACAGGGGACGAGCAATCAGCCCCAGCATTTT. The chain joins TRBV18 to TRBJ1-5; 7 bases align to TRBD1. From germline, CDR1 is KGHSH and CDR2 LQKENI. The V and J ends lost 3 bases and 1 base, in that order; junction bases with no gene match: 6. The CDR3 extends over 16 amino acids.

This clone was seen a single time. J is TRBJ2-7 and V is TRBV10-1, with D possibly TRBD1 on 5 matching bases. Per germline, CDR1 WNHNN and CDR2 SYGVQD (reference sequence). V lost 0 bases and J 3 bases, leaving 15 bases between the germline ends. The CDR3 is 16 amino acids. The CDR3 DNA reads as TGCGCCAGCAGTGAGTCCGTGGGGCCTTCTCACTACGAGCAGTACTTC. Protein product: CASSESVGPSHYEQYF.

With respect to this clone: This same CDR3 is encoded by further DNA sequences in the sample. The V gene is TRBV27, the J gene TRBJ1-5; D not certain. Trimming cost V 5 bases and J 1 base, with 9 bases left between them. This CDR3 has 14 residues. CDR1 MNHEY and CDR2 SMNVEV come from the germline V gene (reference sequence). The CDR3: CASSRTGSNQPQHF. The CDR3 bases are TGTGCCAGCAGTCGGACTGGGAGCAATCAGCCCCAGCATTTT.

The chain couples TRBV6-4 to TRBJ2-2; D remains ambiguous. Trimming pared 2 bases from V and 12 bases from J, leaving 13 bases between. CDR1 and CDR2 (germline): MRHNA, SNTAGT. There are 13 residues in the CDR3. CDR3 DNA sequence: TGTGCCAGCAGTGACGGCTATGGCGGAAAGCTGTTTTTT. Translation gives CASSDGYGGKLFF.

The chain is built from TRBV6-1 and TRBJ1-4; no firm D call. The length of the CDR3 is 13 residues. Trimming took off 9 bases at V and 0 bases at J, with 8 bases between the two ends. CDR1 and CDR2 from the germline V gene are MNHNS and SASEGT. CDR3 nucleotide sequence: TGTGCCAGTTCAGGAACAACTAATGAAAAACTGTTTTTT. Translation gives CASSGTTNEKLFF.

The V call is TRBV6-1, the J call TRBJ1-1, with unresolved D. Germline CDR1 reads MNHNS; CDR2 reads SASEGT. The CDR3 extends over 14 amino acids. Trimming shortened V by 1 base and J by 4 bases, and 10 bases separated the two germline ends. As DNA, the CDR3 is TGTGCCAGCAGTGAAGGAGGGCGGAGCACTGAAGCTTTCTTT. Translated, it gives CASSEGGRSTEAFF.

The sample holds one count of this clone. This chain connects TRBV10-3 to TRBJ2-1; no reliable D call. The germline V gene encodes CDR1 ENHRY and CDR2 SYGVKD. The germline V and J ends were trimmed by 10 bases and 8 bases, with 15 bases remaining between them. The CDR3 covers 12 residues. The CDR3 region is CATYRAGDEQFF. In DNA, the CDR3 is TGTGCCACCTATCGGGCAGGTGATGAGCAGTTCTTC.

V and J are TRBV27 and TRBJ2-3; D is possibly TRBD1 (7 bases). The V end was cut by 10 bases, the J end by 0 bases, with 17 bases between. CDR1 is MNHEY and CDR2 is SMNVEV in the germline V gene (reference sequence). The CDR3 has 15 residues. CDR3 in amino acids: CAIWGDSDSTDTQYF. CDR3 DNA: TGTGCCATCTGGGGGGACAGTGATAGCACAGATACGCAGTATTTT.

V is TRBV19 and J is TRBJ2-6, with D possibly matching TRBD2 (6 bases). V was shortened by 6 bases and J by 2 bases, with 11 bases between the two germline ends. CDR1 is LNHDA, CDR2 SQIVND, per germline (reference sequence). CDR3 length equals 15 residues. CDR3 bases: TGTGCCAGTAGCGGGAGTTTTGCTGGGGCCAACGTCCTGACTTTC. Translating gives CASSGSFAGANVLTF.

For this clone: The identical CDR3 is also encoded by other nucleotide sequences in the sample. The CDR3 sequence: CASSFSLNTEAFF. In nucleotides, the CDR3 is TGTGCCAGCAGCTTCTCATTGAACACTGAAGCTTTCTTT. V is TRBV5-6 and J is TRBJ1-1; D is unclear. The V and J ends lost 2 bases and 0 bases respectively, with 5 bases between them. The germline gives CDR1 SGHDT, CDR2 YYEEEE. This CDR3 is built from 13 residues.

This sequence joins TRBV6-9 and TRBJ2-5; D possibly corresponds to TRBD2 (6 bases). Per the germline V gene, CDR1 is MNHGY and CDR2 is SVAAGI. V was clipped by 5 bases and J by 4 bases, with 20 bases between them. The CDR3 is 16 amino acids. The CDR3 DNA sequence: TGTGCCAGCAGTACCGGGACGCGACTAGGCGTAGAGACCCAGTACTTC. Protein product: CASSTGTRLGVETQYF.

In DNA, the CDR3 is TGTGCCAGCAGCTTAGCAGGTTTAGAGACCCAGTACTTC. As protein: CASSLAGLETQYF. V is TRBV7-2 and J is TRBJ2-5, with D hard to call. The CDR3 loop spans 13 amino acids. With 0 bases removed from V and 4 bases from J, the gap between germline ends came to 6 bases. Looked up from germline, CDR1 is SGHTA and CDR2 is FQGNSA.

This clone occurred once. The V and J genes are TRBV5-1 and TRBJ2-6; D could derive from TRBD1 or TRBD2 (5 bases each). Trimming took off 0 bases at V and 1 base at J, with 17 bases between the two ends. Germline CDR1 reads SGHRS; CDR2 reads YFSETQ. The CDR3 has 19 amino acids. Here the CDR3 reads CASSLGSGSSFSGANVLTF. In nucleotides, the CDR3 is TGCGCCAGCAGCTTGGGCTCAGGGAGCAGCTTTTCTGGGGCCAACGTCCTGACTTTC.

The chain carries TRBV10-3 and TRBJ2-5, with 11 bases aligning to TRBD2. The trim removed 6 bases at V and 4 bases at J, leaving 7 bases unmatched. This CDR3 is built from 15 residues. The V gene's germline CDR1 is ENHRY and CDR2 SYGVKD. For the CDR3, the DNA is TGTGCCATCAGACCGGGACTAGCGGCAGGAGAGACCCAGTACTTC. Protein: CAIRPGLAAGETQYF.

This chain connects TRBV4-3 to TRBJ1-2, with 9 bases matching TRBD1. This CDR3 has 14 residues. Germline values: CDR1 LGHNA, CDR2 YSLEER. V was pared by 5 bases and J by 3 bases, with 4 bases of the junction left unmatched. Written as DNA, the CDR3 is TGCGCCAGCAGCGGGACAGGGACGCACTATGGCTACACCTTC. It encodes CASSGTGTHYGYTF.